This is a list of T cell receptor beta chains from one sample in a study of T cell responses to AZD1222 COVID-19 vaccine. This table comes from immunoSEQ multiplex PCR, and its TCRdb copy is limited to in-frame clones, with some not included. This table holds about 150,000 clones, 92% found once. The specimen comprised peripheral blood, sampled 28 days after the second AZD1222 dose. The receptors come from an adult who received the AZD1222 COVID-19 vaccine. Each CDR3 is given with its conserved first and last residue. A D gene is named only where the DNA matches it firmly. Some rows have no size entry. The others give once, few or many, or a class for an expanded clone.

j_gene: TRBJ2-7
d_gene: TRBD1
v_gene: TRBV28
abundance: .
CDR3aa: CASSSLGTGKHYEQYF
CDR3nt: TGTGCCAGCAGCAGCCTAGGGACAGGAAAACACTACGAGCAGTACTTC

j_gene: TRBJ2-7
d_gene: .
v_gene: TRBV27
abundance: .
CDR3aa: CASSLGGNYEQYF
CDR3nt: TGTGCCAGCAGTTTAGGCGGGAACTACGAGCAGTACTTC

j_gene: TRBJ1-2
d_gene: TRBD1
v_gene: TRBV18
abundance: .
CDR3aa: CASSLNNRGPDYGYTF
CDR3nt: TGTGCCAGCTCACTAAACAACAGGGGGCCTGACTATGGCTACACCTTC

j_gene: TRBJ1-5
d_gene: .
v_gene: TRBV28
abundance: .
CDR3aa: CASSLFRTYNQPQHF
CDR3nt: TGTGCCAGCAGTTTGTTCCGGACGTACAATCAGCCCCAGCATTTT

j_gene: TRBJ2-7
d_gene: TRBD1
v_gene: TRBV27
abundance: once
CDR3aa: CASSSRTGLSYEQYF
CDR3nt: TGTGCCAGCAGTTCAAGGACAGGCCTCTCCTACGAGCAGTACTTC

j_gene: TRBJ1-3
d_gene: .
v_gene: TRBV3-1/TRBV3-2
abundance: .
CDR3aa: CASSQMGRGLNTIYF
CDR3nt: TGTGCCAGCAGCCAGATGGGACGGGGCCTAAACACCATATATTTT

j_gene: TRBJ1-2
d_gene: .
v_gene: TRBV5-6
abundance: .
CDR3aa: CASRLGAYGYTF
CDR3nt: TGTGCCAGCAGGCTGGGGGCCTATGGCTACACCTTC

j_gene: TRBJ2-5
d_gene: TRBD2
v_gene: TRBV6-5
abundance: .
CDR3aa: CASRLAGTQETQYF
CDR3nt: TGTGCCAGCAGATTAGCGGGAACACAAGAGACCCAGTACTTC

j_gene: TRBJ2-3
d_gene: TRBD1
v_gene: TRBV5-6
abundance: .
CDR3aa: CASSFGGVGQGTDTQYF
CDR3nt: TGTGCCAGCAGCTTTGGCGGCGTGGGACAGGGCACAGATACGCAGTATTTT

j_gene: TRBJ2-7
d_gene: TRBD1
v_gene: TRBV11-3
abundance: once
CDR3aa: CASSLVVRGTGRLYEQYF
CDR3nt: TGTGCCAGCAGCTTAGTCGTTCGCGGGACAGGGAGGCTCTACGAGCAGTACTTC

j_gene: TRBJ2-7
d_gene: .
v_gene: TRBV12-3/TRBV12-4
abundance: .
CDR3aa: CASSLGWSYEQYF
CDR3nt: TGTGCCAGCAGCCTCGGTTGGTCGTACGAGCAGTACTTC

j_gene: TRBJ1-2
d_gene: TRBD1
v_gene: TRBV6-5
abundance: .
CDR3aa: CASSYGDRRSYGYTF
CDR3nt: TGTGCCAGCAGTTACGGGGACAGGAGAAGCTATGGCTACACCTTC

j_gene: TRBJ2-3
d_gene: TRBD2
v_gene: TRBV3-1/TRBV3-2
abundance: once
CDR3aa: CASSPTSGRTDTQYF
CDR3nt: TGTGCCAGCAGCCCAACTAGCGGGAGAACAGATACGCAGTATTTT

j_gene: TRBJ2-5
d_gene: .
v_gene: TRBV27
abundance: .
CDR3aa: CASSMKRLVETQYF
CDR3nt: TGTGCCAGCAGTATGAAAAGACTCGTGGAGACCCAGTACTTC

j_gene: TRBJ2-3
d_gene: TRBD2
v_gene: TRBV7-6
abundance: .
CDR3aa: CASSFGLAGGNTQYF
CDR3nt: TGTGCCAGCAGCTTCGGGCTAGCGGGAGGAAATACGCAGTATTTT

j_gene: TRBJ2-3
d_gene: .
v_gene: TRBV18
abundance: .
CDR3aa: CASSPVRGRRDTQYF
CDR3nt: TGTGCCAGCTCACCAGTTCGGGGGCGAAGAGATACGCAGTATTTT

j_gene: TRBJ2-7
d_gene: .
v_gene: TRBV15
abundance: .
CDR3aa: CATSRTTVYEQYF
CDR3nt: TGTGCCACCAGCAGGACGACCGTGTACGAGCAGTACTTC

j_gene: TRBJ2-3
d_gene: TRBD1
v_gene: TRBV6-5
abundance: .
CDR3aa: CASREHRGLSQYF
CDR3nt: TGTGCCAGCAGGGAGCACAGGGGATTGTCGCAGTATTTT

j_gene: TRBJ2-3
d_gene: TRBD2
v_gene: TRBV18
abundance: .
CDR3aa: CASSWSGSRTDTQYF
CDR3nt: TGTGCCAGCTCATGGAGCGGGAGTCGCACAGATACGCAGTATTTT

j_gene: TRBJ1-4
d_gene: .
v_gene: TRBV11-3
abundance: .
CDR3aa: CASSLAEGDEKLFF
CDR3nt: TGTGCCAGCAGCTTGGCGGAGGGTGATGAAAAACTGTTTTTT

j_gene: TRBJ2-6
d_gene: .
v_gene: TRBV28
abundance: .
CDR3aa: CASYQGQASGANVLTF
CDR3nt: TGTGCCAGCTACCAAGGACAAGCCTCTGGGGCCAACGTCCTGACTTTC

j_gene: TRBJ1-6
d_gene: .
v_gene: TRBV12-3/TRBV12-4
abundance: .
CDR3aa: CASSGQQNSPLHF
CDR3nt: TGTGCCAGCAGTGGACAGCAAAATTCACCCCTCCACTTT

j_gene: TRBJ2-3
d_gene: .
v_gene: TRBV5-1
abundance: .
CDR3aa: CASSPSGTTDTQYF
CDR3nt: TGCGCCAGCAGCCCCTCCGGGACCACAGATACGCAGTATTTT

j_gene: TRBJ2-7
d_gene: TRBD2
v_gene: TRBV15
abundance: .
CDR3aa: CATSRGVAGVPYEQYF
CDR3nt: TGTGCCACCAGCAGGGGGGTAGCGGGAGTTCCCTACGAGCAGTACTTC

j_gene: TRBJ2-7
d_gene: .
v_gene: TRBV9
abundance: .
CDR3aa: CASSVGFHKAEQYF
CDR3nt: TGTGCCAGCAGCGTAGGCTTCCATAAAGCCGAGCAGTACTTC

j_gene: TRBJ1-1
d_gene: TRBD1
v_gene: TRBV6-5
abundance: .
CDR3aa: CASSSGGRVTEAFF
CDR3nt: TGTGCCAGCAGTTCAGGGGGTCGGGTCACTGAAGCTTTCTTT

j_gene: TRBJ1-2
d_gene: .
v_gene: TRBV6-5
abundance: .
CDR3aa: CASSNDGAYGYTF
CDR3nt: TGTGCCAGCAGTAACGACGGGGCCTATGGCTACACCTTC

j_gene: TRBJ2-7
d_gene: TRBD2
v_gene: TRBV7-2
abundance: .
CDR3aa: CASSLFGTSGREKQYF
CDR3nt: TGTGCCAGCAGCTTATTCGGGACTAGCGGGAGGGAGAAACAGTACTTC

j_gene: TRBJ2-2
d_gene: .
v_gene: TRBV10-2
abundance: once
CDR3aa: CASRETGAPGTGELFF
CDR3nt: TGCGCCAGCAGGGAGACAGGCGCTCCGGGCACCGGGGAGCTGTTTTTT

j_gene: TRBJ2-3
d_gene: .
v_gene: TRBV7-9
abundance: .
CDR3aa: CAIQRSTDTQYF
CDR3nt: TGTGCCATACAGAGAAGCACAGATACGCAGTATTTT

j_gene: TRBJ2-1
d_gene: TRBD2
v_gene: TRBV6-1
abundance: .
CDR3aa: CASSDGPSGKYNEQFF
CDR3nt: TGTGCCAGCAGTGATGGGCCTAGCGGCAAATACAATGAGCAGTTCTTC

j_gene: TRBJ1-2
d_gene: .
v_gene: TRBV14
abundance: .
CDR3aa: CASSQRPGSLYGYTF
CDR3nt: TGTGCCAGCAGCCAACGACCGGGTAGCTTATATGGCTACACCTTC

j_gene: TRBJ1-1
d_gene: .
v_gene: TRBV4-1
abundance: .
CDR3aa: CASSPGEQLMNTEAFF
CDR3nt: TGCGCCAGCAGCCCGGGAGAACAGCTCATGAACACTGAAGCTTTCTTT

j_gene: TRBJ1-2
d_gene: TRBD1
v_gene: TRBV28
abundance: once
CDR3aa: CASSKGQGARGYTF
CDR3nt: TGTGCCAGCAGTAAGGGACAGGGGGCGAGAGGCTACACCTTC

j_gene: TRBJ1-2
d_gene: .
v_gene: TRBV4-1
abundance: once
CDR3aa: CASRLQGSYGYTF
CDR3nt: TGCGCCAGCAGGCTACAGGGTTCCTATGGCTACACCTTC

j_gene: TRBJ1-5
d_gene: .
v_gene: TRBV27
abundance: .
CDR3aa: CASSLFGEGKSNQPQHF
CDR3nt: TGTGCCAGCAGTTTATTTGGGGAGGGGAAAAGCAATCAGCCCCAGCATTTT

j_gene: TRBJ2-1
d_gene: TRBD2
v_gene: TRBV7-7
abundance: .
CDR3aa: CASSDARGSLNEQFF
CDR3nt: TGTGCTAGCAGCGACGCGCGGGGGAGTCTTAATGAGCAGTTCTTC

j_gene: TRBJ2-6
d_gene: .
v_gene: TRBV18
abundance: .
CDR3aa: CASSPSPVAGANVLTF
CDR3nt: TGTGCCAGCTCACCAAGTCCTGTAGCCGGGGCCAACGTCCTGACTTTC

j_gene: TRBJ2-5
d_gene: .
v_gene: TRBV6-2/TRBV6-3
abundance: .
CDR3aa: CASSYPGIETQYF
CDR3nt: TGTGCCAGCAGTTATCCTGGAATCGAGACCCAGTACTTC

j_gene: TRBJ2-3
d_gene: TRBD2
v_gene: TRBV28
abundance: .
CDR3aa: CASVGLAAGEDTQYF
CDR3nt: TGTGCCAGCGTAGGGCTAGCGGCTGGGGAAGATACGCAGTATTTT

j_gene: TRBJ2-1
d_gene: TRBD2
v_gene: TRBV4-3
abundance: .
CDR3aa: CASRRDYISYNEQFF
CDR3nt: TGCGCCAGCAGACGGGACTACATCTCCTACAATGAGCAGTTCTTC

j_gene: TRBJ2-1
d_gene: TRBD2
v_gene: TRBV7-9
abundance: once
CDR3aa: CASSPRASGKFSSYNEQFF
CDR3nt: TGTGCCAGCAGCCCGAGGGCTAGCGGGAAATTCAGCTCCTACAATGAGCAGTTCTTC

j_gene: TRBJ2-5
d_gene: TRBD2
v_gene: TRBV27
abundance: .
CDR3aa: CASSSLLAGKETQYF
CDR3nt: TGTGCCAGCAGTTCTCTACTAGCGGGGAAAGAGACCCAGTACTTC

j_gene: TRBJ2-2
d_gene: TRBD2
v_gene: TRBV27
abundance: .
CDR3aa: CASSSRAPTSGRSGELFF
CDR3nt: TGTGCCAGCAGTTCCAGGGCTCCCACTAGCGGGAGGTCCGGGGAGCTGTTTTTT

j_gene: TRBJ2-1
d_gene: TRBD2
v_gene: TRBV3-1/TRBV3-2
abundance: once
CDR3aa: CASGGLAGVDEQFF
CDR3nt: TGTGCCAGCGGGGGACTAGCGGGAGTTGATGAGCAGTTCTTC

j_gene: TRBJ1-5
d_gene: .
v_gene: TRBV30
abundance: .
CDR3aa: CAWSPLEEDQPQHF
CDR3nt: TGTGCCTGGAGTCCCCTGGAGGAGGATCAGCCCCAGCATTTT

j_gene: TRBJ2-7
d_gene: .
v_gene: TRBV18
abundance: .
CDR3aa: CASSPEAGSYEQYF
CDR3nt: TGTGCCAGCTCACCAGAGGCCGGTTCCTACGAGCAGTACTTC

j_gene: TRBJ1-6
d_gene: .
v_gene: TRBV18
abundance: .
CDR3aa: CASSPTEGKNSPLHF
CDR3nt: TGTGCCAGCTCACCAACGGAGGGGAAAAATTCACCCCTCCACTTT

j_gene: TRBJ2-5
d_gene: .
v_gene: TRBV24-1
abundance: .
CDR3aa: CATRRTPQETQYF
CDR3nt: TGTGCCACCAGGAGGACACCCCAAGAGACCCAGTACTTC

j_gene: TRBJ1-4
d_gene: .
v_gene: TRBV2
abundance: few
CDR3aa: CASIGAPTNEKLFF
CDR3nt: TGTGCCAGCATTGGGGCGCCAACTAATGAAAAACTGTTTTTT